Reported below is one T cell receptor beta chain. Original methodology: Estimation of nucleated cell counts was performed using reference gene primer amplification. The data were produced by immunoSEQ multiplex PCR, yet TCRdb's version contains in-frame clones alone and is incomplete. Clonal size and the V and J genes are those of that table, whereas D and trimming came from the DNA. The table shows about 170,000 clones, with around 86% occurring only once. Germline assignment: CDR1 LNHNV and CDR2 YYDKDF (reference sequence). With 4 bases clipped from V and 9 bases from J, the junction kept 12 bases outside the gene matches. This CDR3 has 14 amino acids. These data belong to a study of blood T cell repertoires in COVID-19.

The chain couples TRBV15 to TRBJ2-7; 7 nucleotides align to TRBD1. The source material was peripheral blood. This receptor was obtained from a man in his fifties or sixties with COVID-19, enrolled during active disease. The CDR3 coding sequence is TGTGCCACCAGCAAGGGACAGACACTACGTGGGCAGTACTTC. The encoded protein is CATSKGQTLRGQYF. The whole variable domain, filled in from reference TRBV15 and TRBJ2-7, reads DAMVIQNPRYQVTQFGKPVTLSCSQTLNHNVMYWYQQKSSQAPKLLFHYYDKDFNNEADTPDNFQSRRPNTSFCFLDIRSPGLGDTAMYLCATSKGQTLRGQYFGPGTRLTVT.